What follows describes a single T cell receptor (beta chain). Its target is not known. This record comes from a study of cytomegalovirus exposure and HLA in healthy donors. Study-level background: In a previous analysis, 117 million unique TCR beta sequences were found from 150 million to 200 million T cells.

The PCR employed 60 Vbeta primers together with 13 Jbeta primers. TCRdb's table, derived via immunoSEQ multiplex PCR, lists solely in-frame clones and lacks some. The sample yields roughly 150,000 clones, about 75% seen once. Study-level points and caveats: According to the study, 150 to 200 TCR beta chains were cytomegalovirus-associated.

Germline V gene lookup returns CDR1 SNHLY and CDR2 FYNNEI. The CDR3 extends over 13 amino acids. Trimming took 7 bases from V and 2 from J; bases not matched to a gene: 4. The source is a woman between 50 and 59 years old in good health and CMV-seropositive. V gene TRBV2 combines with J gene TRBJ2-5; 7 bases are shared with TRBD1. The sequenced material came from PBMCs. CDR3 sequence: CASTGTEQETQYF. For the CDR3, the DNA is TGTGCCAGCACCGGGACAGAGCAAGAGACCCAGTACTTC.